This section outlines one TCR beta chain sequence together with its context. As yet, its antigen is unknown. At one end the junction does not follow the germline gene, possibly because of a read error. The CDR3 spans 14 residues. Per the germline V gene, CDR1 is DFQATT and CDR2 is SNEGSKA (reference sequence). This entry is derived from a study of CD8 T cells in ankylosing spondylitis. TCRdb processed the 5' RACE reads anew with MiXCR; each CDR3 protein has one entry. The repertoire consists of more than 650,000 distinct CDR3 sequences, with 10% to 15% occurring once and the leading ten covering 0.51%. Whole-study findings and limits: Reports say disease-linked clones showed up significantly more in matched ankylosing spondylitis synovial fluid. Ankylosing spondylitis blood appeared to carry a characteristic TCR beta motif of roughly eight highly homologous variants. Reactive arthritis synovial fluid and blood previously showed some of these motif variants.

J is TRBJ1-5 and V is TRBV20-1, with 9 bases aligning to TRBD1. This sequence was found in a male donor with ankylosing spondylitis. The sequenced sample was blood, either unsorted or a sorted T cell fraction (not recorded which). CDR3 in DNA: TGCAGTACTAGACCACCGACAGGGGGTCAGCCCCAGCATTTT. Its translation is CSTRPPTGGQPQHF.